The 27 T cell receptor beta chains reported below all come from one sample, sequenced in a study of T cell repertoires in cytomegalovirus infection. For these receptors, no antigen is known. In TCRdb, the reads were re-called with MiXCR into one record per CDR3 protein. The sample records around 340,000 distinct CDR3 sequences, 25% to 35% being singletons. Sample: cultured PBMCs, taken from culture after CMV antigen stimulation. The receptor set was obtained from a human donor in good health (CMV status not recorded). Some clones in this sample may be carry-over from other donors' samples.

CDR3 nucleotides: TGTGCCAGCAGTGACCGGGACATCAGCACAGATACGCAGTATTTT. Its translation: CASSDRDISTDTQYF. This chain uses TRBV6-1 with TRBJ2-3, with D perhaps matching TRBD1 (6 bases). V gave up 3 bases and J gave up 0 bases, with 10 bases separating them. CDR3 length equals 15 residues. Germline-derived CDR1 and CDR2 are MNHNS and SASEGT.

The genes are TRBV28 and TRBJ1-5; 8 nucleotides agree with TRBD1. Losses at the gene ends were 1 base for V and 2 bases for J; bases not matched to a gene: 13. The CDR3 is made up of 19 amino acids. CDR1 and CDR2 (germline): MDHEN, SYDVKM. CDR3 DNA sequence: TGTGCCAGCAGTTTATCAGGGGGTCCAGGGACAGGACGCAATCAGCCCCAGCATTTT. This gives the protein CASSLSGGPGTGRNQPQHF.

This chain links TRBV6-2 or TRBV6-3 with TRBJ1-1; D remains unclear. CDR1 and CDR2 from the germline V gene are MNHEY and SVGEGT. The CDR3 has 15 amino acids. Trimming stripped 6 bases from V and 4 bases from J, with 18 bases between. CDR3 residues: CASSHGRPWPTEAFF. Written as DNA, the CDR3 is TGTGCCAGCAGCCACGGCCGCCCGTGGCCCACTGAAGCTTTCTTT.

This chain links TRBV10-3 with TRBJ2-7; no clear D gene. Between the trimmed V and J ends, which lost 2 bases and 0 bases, there was a span of 8 bases. The V gene's germline CDR1 is ENHRY and CDR2 SYGVKD. The CDR3 is made up of 14 amino acids. CDR3 nucleotides: TGTGCCATCAGTGAGCTAGGTAGCTCCTACGAGCAGTACTTC. Translation gives CAISELGSSYEQYF.

V is TRBV7-2 and J is TRBJ2-7; perhaps TRBD1 as D (5 bases). V shed 2 bases and J shed 2 bases, with 16 bases lying between them. This CDR3 is 16 amino acids long. Germline CDR1 SGHTA, CDR2 FQGNSA. The CDR3 loop reads CASSLFPQTATYEQYF. The CDR3 nucleotides are TGTGCCAGCAGCTTATTCCCCCAGACAGCCACCTACGAGCAGTACTTC.

A few counts support this clonotype. The genes are TRBV10-3 and TRBJ1-5, with TRBD1 as a possible D gene (5 bases). There are 14 residues in the CDR3. The V end was cut by 3 bases, the J end by 5 bases, with 11 bases between. Germline V gene data show CDR1 as ENHRY and CDR2 as SYGVKD. CDR3: CAISEDQGHQPQHF. In nucleotides, the CDR3 is TGTGCCATCAGTGAAGATCAGGGACATCAGCCCCAGCATTTT.

This clonotype appeared many times. The chain joins TRBV7-8 to TRBJ1-3; the match to TRBD1 covers 7 bases. Germline CDR1 and CDR2: SGHVS and FQNEAQ. The CDR3 is made up of 16 amino acids. The V and J ends lost 5 bases and 2 bases, in that order; junction bases with no gene match: 9. CDR3 residues: CASSLRQGATGNTIYF. The DNA for the CDR3 is TGTGCCAGCAGCCTCCGACAGGGCGCGACTGGAAACACCATATATTTT.

The chain links TRBV19 to TRBJ2-7; no clear D gene. Germline CDR1 and CDR2: LNHDA and SQIVND (reference sequence). The V gene lost 5 bases and the J gene lost 3 bases, with 11 bases spanning the gap. This CDR3 region has 13 residues. The CDR3: CASSLGSDYEQYF. The CDR3 region has the DNA TGTGCCAGTAGTCTAGGATCCGACTACGAGCAGTACTTC.

The rearrangement joins TRBV7-9 to TRBJ2-2, with D hard to call. The V and J ends lost 5 bases and 4 bases respectively, with 8 bases between them. Germline lookup yields CDR1 SEHNR and CDR2 FQNEAQ (reference sequence). The length of the CDR3 is 13 residues. The CDR3 loop reads CASSRVRTGELFF. Here the CDR3 DNA reads TGTGCCAGCAGCCGAGTCCGCACCGGGGAGCTGTTTTTT.

This clonotype was detected a few times. The chain employs TRBV6-1 and TRBJ2-7; 13 positions match TRBD2. Germline CDR1 and CDR2: MNHNS and SASEGT. The CDR3 extends over 15 amino acids. The V segment lost 7 bases and the J segment 3 bases; nucleotides outside the gene matches: 6. DNA of the CDR3: TGTGCCAGCATTGGACTAGCGGGGGCCCTCTACGAGCAGTACTTC. Translated, it gives CASIGLAGALYEQYF.

In this sample, this clonotype turned up a few times. J is TRBJ2-5 and V is TRBV9; TRBD1 matches at 8 bases. The CDR3 extends over 15 amino acids. CDR1 is SGDLS and CDR2 is YYNGEE in the germline V gene. The V gene end was trimmed by 6 bases and the J gene end by 0 bases; junction bases not matched to a gene: 7. The CDR3 region has the DNA TGTGCCAGCACCTTAACAGGGGGGTACCAAGAGACCCAGTACTTC. This encodes CASTLTGGYQETQYF.

This clonotype was seen a handful of times. V gene TRBV7-9 combines with J gene TRBJ2-3, with D perhaps TRBD2 (7 bases). This CDR3 spans 14 amino acids. The germline V gene encodes CDR1 SEHNR and CDR2 FQNEAQ (reference sequence). Between the trimmed V and J ends, which lost 5 bases and 10 bases, there was a span of 19 bases. The CDR3 region has the DNA TGTGCCAGCAGCCGGGGAGCGGGACACTCTCCGCAGTATTTT. As protein: CASSRGAGHSPQYF. Together with reference TRBV7-9 and TRBJ2-3, the CDR3 gives the full variable domain: DTGVSQNPRHKITKRGQNVTFRCDPISEHNRLYWYRQTLGQGPEFLTYFQNEAQLEKSRLLSDRFSAERPKGSFSTLEIQRTEQGDSAMYLCASSRGAGHSPQYFGPGTRLTVL.

This clonotype was seen a single time. J is TRBJ2-2 and V is TRBV3-1; D could derive from TRBD1 or TRBD2 (5 bases each). CDR1 and CDR2 (germline): LGHDT, YNNKEL (reference sequence). The length of the CDR3 is 16 residues. Trimming shortened V by 5 bases and J by 0 bases, and 13 bases separated the two germline ends. CDR3 residues: CASSSWDAANTGELFF. In DNA form, the CDR3 reads TGTGCCAGCAGCTCTTGGGACGCCGCGAACACCGGGGAGCTGTTTTTT. Supplemented by reference TRBV3-1 and TRBJ2-2, the full variable domain reads DTAVSQTPKYLVTQMGNDKSIKCEQNLGHDTMYWYKQDSKKFLKIMFSYNNKELIINETVPNRFSPKSPDKAHLNLHINSLELGDSAVYFCASSSWDAANTGELFFGEGSRLTVL.

A few counts support this clonotype. The CDR3 loop is CASSLGRAAGELFF. The CDR3 DNA reads as TGTGCCAGCAGCTTAGGCAGGGCCGCCGGGGAGCTGTTTTTT. V and J are TRBV7-8 and TRBJ2-2; a weak D match, TRBD1 (5 bases). CDR1 and CDR2 (germline): SGHVS, FQNEAQ. V gave up 1 base and J gave up 6 bases, with 9 bases separating them. CDR3 length equals 14 residues. Supplemented by reference TRBV7-8 and TRBJ2-2, the full variable domain reads GAGVSQSPRYKVAKRGQDVALRCDPISGHVSLFWYQQALGQGPEFLTYFQNEAQLDKSGLPSDRFFAERPEGSVSTLKIQRTQQEDSAVYLCASSLGRAAGELFFGEGSRLTVL.

This clonotype has ten or more counts. The CDR3 reads CASRRTSGMETQYF. The CDR3 region has the DNA TGTGCCAGCAGGCGGACTAGCGGGATGGAGACCCAGTACTTC. The genes are TRBV12-3 or TRBV12-4 and TRBJ2-5, with 12 bases identical to TRBD2. V shed 6 bases and J 5 bases; nucleotides not matched to a gene: 4. The CDR3 runs 14 residues.

This clonotype was counted many times. This chain joins TRBV7-2 and TRBJ2-7, with 13 bases lining up with TRBD2. The CDR3 has 17 residues. V was clipped by 5 bases and J by 2 bases; unmatched bases: 9. CDR1 is SGHTA and CDR2 is FQGNSA in the germline V gene. In nucleotides, the CDR3 is TGTGCCAGCAGCATAATGACTAGCGGGAGGAATCCCTACGAGCAGTACTTC. It translates to CASSIMTSGRNPYEQYF.

The chain recombines TRBV5-1 with TRBJ2-1; D may be TRBD2 (6 bases). Trimming pared 7 bases from V and 8 bases from J, leaving 22 bases between. The CDR3 extends over 15 amino acids. From germline, CDR1 is SGHRS and CDR2 YFSETQ. The CDR3 DNA reads as TGCGCCAGCGCCATTACTAGTCGGGAGATCGATGAGCAGTTCTTC. Encoded protein: CASAITSREIDEQFF.

V gene TRBV18 combines with J gene TRBJ1-1; 7 positions agree with TRBD1. Germline CDR1 and CDR2: KGHSH and LQKENI. CDR3 length equals 13 residues. V lost 5 bases to trimming and J lost 5 bases; unmatched junction nucleotides: 5. The CDR3 protein is CASSGTARTEAFF. CDR3 DNA sequence: TGTGCCAGCTCAGGGACAGCCAGGACTGAAGCTTTCTTT.

The chain employs TRBV11-2 and TRBJ2-1; D possibly uses TRBD1 or TRBD2 (5 bases each). This CDR3 region has 15 residues. V was pared by 6 bases and J by 5 bases, with 17 bases between. The germline CDR1 and CDR2 sequences are SGHAT and FQNNGV. CDR3 in DNA: TGTGCCAGCAGTCCCGCCGGGACGGCCAACAATGAGCAGTTCTTC. This gives the protein CASSPAGTANNEQFF.

In this sample, this clonotype turned up a few times. CDR3 region: CASSVSLTGGYGYTF. In DNA, the CDR3 is TGTGCCAGCAGCGTAAGCCTAACAGGGGGTTATGGCTACACCTTC. The chain carries TRBV9 and TRBJ1-2; TRBD1 matches 8 bases. V shed 1 base, J shed 5 bases, and the junction held 7 bases outside the gene matches. Per the germline V gene, CDR1 is SGDLS and CDR2 is YYNGEE. The CDR3 is 15 amino acids.

This clonotype showed up many times. As DNA, the CDR3 is TGCAGTGCCCCCGGGCCAACTAATGAAAAACTGTTTTTT. Translated: CSAPGPTNEKLFF. This chain uses TRBV20-1 with TRBJ1-4; no firm D call. The length of the CDR3 is 13 residues. With 6 bases removed from V and 0 bases from J, the gap between germline ends came to 8 bases. Looked up from germline, CDR1 is DFQATT and CDR2 is SNEGSKA (reference sequence).

This rearrangement joins TRBV25-1 to TRBJ2-1; 9 bases match TRBD2. This CDR3 spans 17 amino acids. Germline values: CDR1 MGHDK, CDR2 SYGVNS. V dropped 3 bases and J dropped 8; count of bases not matched to a gene: 14. The CDR3 DNA is TGTGCCAGCAGTGACCCCTTGGCGGGGGGGCCTTTGGATGAGCAGTTCTTC. Protein: CASSDPLAGGPLDEQFF. The full variable domain, with the rest looked up from reference TRBV25-1 and TRBJ2-1, is EADIYQTPRYLVIGTGKKITLECSQTMGHDKMYWYQQDPGMELHLIHYSYGVNSTEKGDLSSESTVSRIRTEHFPLTLESARPSHTSQYLCASSDPLAGGPLDEQFFGPGTRLTVL.

This clonotype has just a few counts. This sequence joins TRBV27 and TRBJ2-3; 13 bases agree with TRBD2. V shed 5 bases and J 7 bases; nucleotides not matched to a gene: 9. Germline assignment: CDR1 MNHEY and CDR2 SMNVEV (reference sequence). The CDR3 is 16 amino acids. CDR3 sequence: CASSTRTSGSTYTQYF. The CDR3 region has the DNA TGTGCCAGCAGTACTCGGACTAGCGGGAGTACGTATACGCAGTATTTT.

The V and J genes are TRBV7-2 and TRBJ1-2; no clear D gene. Deletions cut 5 bases from V and 10 bases from J, with 11 bases between. Germline V gene sequence: CDR1 SGHTA, CDR2 FQGNSA. The CDR3 length is 11 residues. The CDR3 is CASSLLGDYTF. The CDR3 DNA follows: TGTGCCAGCAGCCTGCTTGGGGACTACACCTTC.

This clonotype was observed a few times. This chain links TRBV5-6 with TRBJ1-2, with unresolved D. Deletions cut 0 bases from V and 3 bases from J, with 6 bases between. The CDR3 has 13 amino acids. CDR1 is SGHDT, CDR2 YYEEEE, per germline. The CDR3 reads CASSLAPDYGYTF. The CDR3 nucleotides are TGTGCCAGCAGCTTGGCGCCAGACTATGGCTACACCTTC.

The V gene is TRBV7-8, the J gene TRBJ1-2; D gene ambiguous. The CDR3 has 15 residues. Per germline, CDR1 SGHVS and CDR2 FQNEAQ. V shed 3 bases and J shed 6 bases, with 17 bases lying between them. CDR3 region: CASSLPRGPSDGYTF. The DNA for the CDR3 is TGTGCCAGCAGCTTGCCCCGAGGCCCTTCGGATGGCTACACCTTC.

This clonotype showed up many times. The CDR3 nucleotides read TGCAGTGCTCAGCGGGGGGGAGGCACCGGGGAGCTGTTTTTT. Translating gives CSAQRGGGTGELFF. The J gene is TRBJ2-2, the V gene TRBV20-1; 10 bases are shared with TRBD2. Germline assignment: CDR1 DFQATT and CDR2 SNEGSKA (reference sequence). The V segment lost 5 bases and the J segment 4 bases; nucleotides outside the gene matches: 4. The CDR3 is 14 residues long.